The sample holds many counts of the clone carrying this TCR beta chain. This beta chain represents an off-target read in a library built for alpha chains; its size is of limited meaning. The germline V gene encodes CDR1 SQVTM and CDR2 ANQGSEA. The CDR3 sequence is 14 residues long. Between the trimmed V and J ends, which lost 5 bases and 0 bases, there was a span of 11 bases. TCRdb passed the 5' RACE reads through MiXCR, listing each CDR3 protein once. The sample lists 9,500 to 15,000 distinct CDR3 sequences, about 6% occurring once. The sample belongs to a study of spatial heterogeneity in lung cancer. Time point described: sample taken at primary tumor resection. No cell sorting; template was whole RNA from tumor, lung tissue or PBMC.

The receptor was isolated from a male donor with early-stage non-small cell lung cancer. The chain recombines TRBV29-1 with TRBJ1-3; D perhaps matches TRBD1 (5 bases). This specimen consisted of normal lung tissue next to the tumor, obtained at surgery. The CDR3 spells CSVSQDTSGNTIYF. The DNA of the CDR3 is TGCAGCGTTTCTCAGGACACCTCTGGAAACACCATATATTTT.